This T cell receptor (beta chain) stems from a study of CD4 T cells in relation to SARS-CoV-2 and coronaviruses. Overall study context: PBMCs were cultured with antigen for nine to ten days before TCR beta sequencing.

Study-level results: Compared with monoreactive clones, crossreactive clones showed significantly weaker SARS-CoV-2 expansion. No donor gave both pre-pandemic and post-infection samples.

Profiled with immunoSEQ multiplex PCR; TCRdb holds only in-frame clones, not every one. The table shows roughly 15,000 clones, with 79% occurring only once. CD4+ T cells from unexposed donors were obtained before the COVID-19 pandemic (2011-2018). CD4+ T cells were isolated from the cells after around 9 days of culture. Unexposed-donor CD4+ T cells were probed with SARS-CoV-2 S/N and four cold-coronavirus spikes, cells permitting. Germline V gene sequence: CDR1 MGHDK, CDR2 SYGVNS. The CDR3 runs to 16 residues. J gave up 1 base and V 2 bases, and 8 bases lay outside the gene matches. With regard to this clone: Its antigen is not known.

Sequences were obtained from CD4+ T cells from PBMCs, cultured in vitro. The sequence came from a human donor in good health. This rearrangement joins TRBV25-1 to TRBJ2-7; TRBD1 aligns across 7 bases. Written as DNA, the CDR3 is TGTGCCAGCAGTGAAAGTTCGGACAGGTCGTCCTACGAGCAGTACTTC. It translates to CASSESSDRSSYEQYF.